Below, one TCR beta chain is given with its context. What it binds is unknown. Profiled with immunoSEQ multiplex PCR; TCRdb holds only in-frame clones, not every one. The table lists about 28,000 clones, more than 60% of them singletons. The data are from a study of radiotherapy plus CTLA-4 blockade in lung cancer. Germline V gene lookup returns CDR1 SNHLY and CDR2 FYNNEI. The CDR3 loop spans 15 amino acids. V lost 4 bases, J lost 4 bases, and 4 bases stayed unmatched. Ipilimumab-mediated CTLA-4 blockade plus focal radiation was given to patients having chemo-refractory metastatic non-small-cell lung cancer. General study findings and limits: Reports identified early blood T cell clone dynamics, with interferon-beta, as the best response predictor. Tumor-origin TCR clones grew in blood after radiotherapy plus ipilimumab.

This specimen consisted of peripheral blood, obtained from a patient treated with radiotherapy plus ipilimumab. The chain combines TRBV2 with TRBJ2-5; TRBD1 agrees at 12 bases. The sequence derives from a human donor with non-small cell lung cancer who had stable disease on radiotherapy plus ipilimumab. CDR3 in amino acids: CASSGGTGGGETQYF. DNA for the CDR3: TGTGCCAGCAGTGGCGGGACAGGGGGCGGAGAGACCCAGTACTTC.